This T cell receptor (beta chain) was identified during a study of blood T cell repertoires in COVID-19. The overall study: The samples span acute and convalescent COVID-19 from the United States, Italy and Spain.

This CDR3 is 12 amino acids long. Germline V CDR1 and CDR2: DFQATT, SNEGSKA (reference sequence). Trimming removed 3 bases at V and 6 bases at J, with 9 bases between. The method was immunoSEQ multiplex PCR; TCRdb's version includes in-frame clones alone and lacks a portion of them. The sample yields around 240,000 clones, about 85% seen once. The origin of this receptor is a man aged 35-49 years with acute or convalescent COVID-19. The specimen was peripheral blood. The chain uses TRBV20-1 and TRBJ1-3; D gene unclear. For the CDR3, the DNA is TGCAGTGCTAGTAGGAGCATAAACACCATATATTTT. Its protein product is CSASRSINTIYF.